Below, 27 T cell receptor beta chains from the same sample are listed, as sequenced in a study of T cells in narcolepsy (dated by TCRdb to about 2018). To prepare the library, the immunoSEQ multiplex PCR assay was applied. Sourced from immuneACCESS, this table was stored by TCRdb with only in-frame sequences that have V and J called. A share of the clones is absent; for the studies checked, an unresolved V gene accounts for under half, and the remainder has no known explanation. The sample table holds roughly 20,000 clones, of which 80% to 85% were seen once. The ten largest make up more than 1.5% of the sample. The material sequenced was memory (CD45RA-) CD4+ T cells from blood. Interpreted using the paper, the cell subset or site label stands for: memory T cells sorted ex vivo from peripheral blood. Receptors originate from a human donor in good health.

This rearrangement joins TRBV6-5 to TRBJ2-2; tentative D call: TRBD2 (5 bases). Trimming took off 2 bases at V and 3 bases at J, with 10 bases between the two ends. Germline assignment: CDR1 MNHEY and CDR2 SVGAGI. CDR3 length equals 15 residues. CDR3 protein: CASSYEGADTGELFF. The CDR3 nucleotides are TGTGCCAGCAGTTACGAGGGAGCGGACACCGGGGAGCTGTTTTTT.

This rearrangement joins TRBV14 to TRBJ2-7; D not certain. The germline gives CDR1 SGHDN, CDR2 FVKESK. The V gene lost 0 bases and the J gene lost 2 bases, with 11 bases spanning the gap. This CDR3 spans 15 amino acids. The CDR3 nucleotides read TGTGCCAGCAGCCAAGACCCGGCGGCCGCCTACGAGCAGTACTTC. It specifies CASSQDPAAAYEQYF.

V and J are TRBV6-6 and TRBJ2-7; 8 bases are shared with TRBD1. This CDR3 contains 14 residues. V dropped 6 bases and J dropped 7; count of bases not matched to a gene: 11. CDR1 and CDR2 from the germline V gene are MNHNY and SVGAGI (reference sequence). The DNA of the CDR3 is TGTGCCAGCAGAGATACAGGGGGGACGGGGGAGCAGTACTTC. It is translated as CASRDTGGTGEQYF.

This chain uses TRBV7-2 with TRBJ2-1, with D unresolved. Germline CDR1 and CDR2: SGHTA and FQGNSA. This CDR3 has 14 residues. V lost 8 bases and J lost 4, with 15 bases in between. In DNA form, the CDR3 reads TGTGCCAGCGGCCCCGGCGGTGGATACAATGAGCAGTTCTTC. Amino acids: CASGPGGGYNEQFF.

V usage is TRBV27 and J usage is TRBJ1-4; no reliable D call. Germline V gene lookup returns CDR1 MNHEY and CDR2 SMNVEV (reference sequence). Trimming cost V 6 bases and J 4 bases, with 15 bases left between them. The CDR3 covers 15 residues. CDR3 sequence reads: CASRDESAYNEKLFF. The CDR3 DNA reads TGTGCCAGCAGGGACGAGAGTGCCTATAATGAAAAACTGTTTTTT.

The gene calls are TRBV4-3 and TRBJ1-2; TRBD1 agrees at 10 bases. Germline-derived CDR1 and CDR2 are LGHNA and YSLEER. The V gene end was trimmed by 4 bases and the J gene end by 2 bases; junction bases not matched to a gene: 4. The CDR3 runs to 15 residues. The DNA for the CDR3 is TGCGCCAGCAGCCCCGACAGGGGGCGGAACTATGGCTACACCTTC. Protein product: CASSPDRGRNYGYTF.

There are a few counts of this clone. In DNA form, the CDR3 reads TGTGCCGGCCACCCGGACAGGGTGGGTTCACCCCTCCACTTT. Translating gives CAGHPDRVGSPLHF. V and J are TRBV2 and TRBJ1-6; 8 bases map to TRBD1. This CDR3 contains 14 residues. CDR1 is SNHLY, CDR2 FYNNEI, per germline. Trimming at V came to 11 bases and at J to 9 bases, leaving 12 bases not matched to a gene. Full variable domain (missing parts from reference TRBV2 and TRBJ1-6): EPEVTQTPSHQVTQMGQEVILRCVPISNHLYFYWYRQILGQKVEFLVSFYNNEISEKSEIFDDQFSVERPDGSNFTLKIRSTKLEDSAMYFCAGHPDRVGSPLHFGNGTRLTVT.

The sample holds a few counts of this clone. The chain links TRBV12-5 to TRBJ1-1; D gene uncertain. The V gene's germline CDR1 is LGHNT and CDR2 FRNRAP. V gave up 7 bases and J gave up 5 bases, with 8 bases separating them. The CDR3 spans 11 residues. The CDR3 DNA is TGTGCTAGTGATAGAGGTACTGAAGCTTTCTTT. Amino acids: CASDRGTEAFF.

The chain joins TRBV10-3 to TRBJ2-7; TRBD2 aligns across 9 bases. This CDR3 contains 15 residues. The germline V gene has CDR1 ENHRY and CDR2 SYGVKD. After removal of 10 bases from V and 0 bases from J, the junction contained 10 bases not matched to a gene. In DNA form, the CDR3 reads TGTGCCACCAGCGGGCGGGAGGGTTACTCCTACGAGCAGTACTTC. Translation: CATSGREGYSYEQYF.

The genes are TRBV6-5 and TRBJ1-2; no definite D call. This CDR3 is built from 15 residues. V was cut by 6 bases and J by 1 base, with 15 bases left in between. The germline V gene has CDR1 MNHEY and CDR2 SVGAGI. CDR3 sequence: CASSGGRPFNYGYTF. The CDR3 DNA follows: TGTGCCAGCAGCGGAGGGAGGCCCTTTAACTATGGCTACACCTTC.

CDR3 residues: CASSPTAPTSGPTDTQYF. The CDR3 coding sequence is TGCGCCAGCAGCCCCACGGCGCCAACTAGCGGCCCCACAGATACGCAGTATTTT. The chain couples TRBV4-3 to TRBJ2-3; 8 nucleotides agree with TRBD2. The trim removed 4 bases at V and 2 bases at J, leaving 14 bases unmatched. This CDR3 is built from 18 residues. Germline lookup yields CDR1 LGHNA and CDR2 YSLEER.

The chain links TRBV7-2 to TRBJ2-1; 10 nucleotides match TRBD2. The V segment lost 5 bases and the J segment 5 bases; nucleotides outside the gene matches: 6. CDR1 is SGHTA and CDR2 is FQGNSA in the germline V gene. The CDR3 has 15 amino acids. This CDR3 is CASSPSGRANNEQFF. The CDR3 nucleotides are TGTGCCAGCAGCCCAAGCGGGAGGGCGAACAATGAGCAGTTCTTC.

In nucleotides, the CDR3 is TGTGCCAGCAGCTTGTGGCGTGGTGGCTACTGTTTCCCCTACGAGCAGTACTTC. It translates to CASSLWRGGYCFPYEQYF. The V gene is TRBV5-7, the J gene TRBJ2-7; unclear D gene. TRBV5-7 belongs to the ORF category, with a function that is uncertain. This CDR3 is 18 amino acids long. V dropped 1 base and J dropped 2 bases, with 22 bases sitting between them.

The chain employs TRBV9 and TRBJ1-2, with D possibly being TRBD1 (6 bases). The CDR3 totals 14 residues. The V and J ends lost 2 bases and 7 bases respectively, with 15 bases between them. Germline values: CDR1 SGDLS, CDR2 YYNGEE. This CDR3 reads CASSVEQGLSGYTF. The CDR3 DNA reads TGTGCCAGCAGCGTGGAACAGGGCCTGAGTGGCTACACCTTC.

The chain is built from TRBV2 and TRBJ2-4; no firm D call. V dropped 2 bases and J dropped 4 bases, with 6 bases sitting between them. The CDR3 has 13 amino acids. From germline, CDR1 is SNHLY and CDR2 FYNNEI. The CDR3 loop is CASSEHPKNIQYF. The CDR3 DNA is TGTGCCAGCAGTGAACACCCAAAAAACATTCAGTACTTC. Filled out from reference TRBV2 and TRBJ2-4, the complete variable domain reads EPEVTQTPSHQVTQMGQEVILRCVPISNHLYFYWYRQILGQKVEFLVSFYNNEISEKSEIFDDQFSVERPDGSNFTLKIRSTKLEDSAMYFCASSEHPKNIQYFGAGTRLSVL.

V is TRBV5-1 and J is TRBJ2-1; the match to TRBD2 covers 8 bases. Per germline, CDR1 SGHRS and CDR2 YFSETQ. V was pared by 3 bases and J by 6 bases, with 8 bases of the junction left unmatched. The CDR3 sequence is 15 residues long. The CDR3 DNA is TGCGCCAGCAGCTCTGTAGCGGGAAGAATCAATGAGCAGTTCTTC. Residues: CASSSVAGRINEQFF.

The chain carries TRBV5-4 and TRBJ1-1; D is unclear. Trimming stripped 2 bases from V and 5 bases from J, with 13 bases between. Per the germline V gene, CDR1 is SGHNT and CDR2 is YYREEE (reference sequence). The CDR3 extends over 14 amino acids. The CDR3 reads CASSLQNYVTEAFF. In DNA form, the CDR3 reads TGTGCCAGCAGCTTACAGAATTATGTGACTGAAGCTTTCTTT.

On this clone itself: Other DNA sequences in this specimen translate into the identical CDR3. The rearrangement uses TRBV6-6 and TRBJ2-1; D gene uncertain. This CDR3 comprises 14 residues. Trimming removed 0 bases at V and 4 bases at J, with 7 bases between. CDR1 and CDR2 (germline): MNHNY, SVGAGI (reference sequence). CDR3 bases: TGTGCCAGCAGTTACTCGAGAGTATACAATGAGCAGTTCTTC. Translation: CASSYSRVYNEQFF.

The chain has TRBV2 and TRBJ2-5; no firm D call. This CDR3 spans 15 amino acids. Trimming stripped 5 bases from V and 4 bases from J, with 17 bases between. Germline V gene data show CDR1 as SNHLY and CDR2 as FYNNEI. CDR3 in DNA: TGTGCCAGCAGTCGTTCGGCCGTGCCCGGAGAGACCCAGTACTTC. The encoded protein is CASSRSAVPGETQYF.

The V gene is TRBV9, the J gene TRBJ1-4, with 10 bases lining up with TRBD1. The trim removed 2 bases at V and 7 bases at J, leaving 8 bases unmatched. The germline V gene has CDR1 SGDLS and CDR2 YYNGEE. The CDR3 has 16 residues. In nucleotides, the CDR3 is TGTGCCAGCAGCGTGGACAGGGGGGGGAAGGGTGAAAAACTGTTTTTT. This encodes CASSVDRGGKGEKLFF.

The genes are TRBV6-1 and TRBJ2-7; tentative D call: TRBD2 (6 bases). The ends were cut back, 6 bases at V and 2 bases at J, with 8 bases in the middle. This CDR3 spans 12 amino acids. CDR1 is MNHNS, CDR2 SASEGT, per germline. This chain's CDR3 is CASRTRTYEQYF. As DNA, the CDR3 is TGTGCCAGCAGGACTAGAACCTACGAGCAGTACTTC.

The chain combines TRBV29-1 with TRBJ2-3; 8 bases agree with TRBD2. The trim removed 5 bases at V and 4 bases at J, leaving 14 bases unmatched. Germline V gene sequence: CDR1 SQVTM, CDR2 ANQGSEA. The CDR3 length is 16 residues. The CDR3: CSVKRGLAGTADTQYF. The CDR3 region has the DNA TGCAGCGTTAAAAGGGGTCTAGCGGGCACGGCAGATACGCAGTATTTT.

The chain joins TRBV2 to TRBJ2-1, with D possibly matching TRBD2 (5 bases). CDR1 and CDR2 (germline): SNHLY, FYNNEI. Deletions cut 5 bases from V and 2 bases from J, with 10 bases between. The CDR3 length is 14 residues. Here the CDR3 DNA reads TGTGCCAGCAGTCCGACGGGAACCTACAATGAGCAGTTCTTC. Translated: CASSPTGTYNEQFF.

The V gene is TRBV6-1, the J gene TRBJ1-5; 7 bases agree with TRBD1. The CDR3 runs 17 residues. CDR1 is MNHNS and CDR2 is SASEGT in the germline V gene. The V gene end was trimmed by 1 base and the J gene end by 2 bases; junction bases not matched to a gene: 8. CDR3 coding DNA: TGTGCCAGCAGTGAAGGACAGGGCGTTCTCGGCAATCAGCCCCAGCATTTT. Translated: CASSEGQGVLGNQPQHF.

The V gene is TRBV2, the J gene TRBJ2-3, with a tentative D call TRBD1 (6 bases). With 3 bases removed from V and 3 bases from J, the gap between germline ends came to 10 bases. The CDR3 sequence is 14 residues long. In germline, CDR1 is SNHLY, CDR2 FYNNEI. CDR3 bases: TGTGCCAGCAGTGAGAACAGGGATACAGATACGCAGTATTTT. Protein sequence: CASSENRDTDTQYF.

This chain uses TRBV5-5 with TRBJ1-1, with D possibly TRBD1 on 6 matching bases. V was cut by 3 bases and J by 5 bases, with 14 bases left in between. Germline lookup yields CDR1 SGHKS and CDR2 YYEKEE (reference sequence). This CDR3 is built from 14 residues. DNA of the CDR3: TGTGCCAGCAGCTGGGGGCAGGGTGGAACTGAAGCTTTCTTT. It yields the protein CASSWGQGGTEAFF.

V and J are TRBV6-1 and TRBJ1-1; 7 positions agree with TRBD1. Trimming at V came to 6 bases and at J to 1 base, leaving 8 bases not matched to a gene. Germline loops: CDR1 MNHNS, CDR2 SASEGT. CDR3 length equals 15 residues. The CDR3: CASSDVRTGNTEAFF. CDR3 coding DNA: TGTGCCAGCAGCGACGTACGGACAGGGAACACTGAAGCTTTCTTT.